These T cell receptor beta chains were read from a single sample in a study of chemoradiotherapy in HPV16-positive cancers. Sequencing used immunoSEQ multiplex PCR; TCRdb keeps in-frame clones, though not all of them. The sample yields 40,000 to 60,000 clones, more than 75% seen once. The starting material was blood, obtained from a patient who underwent chemoradiotherapy. These TCRs come from a human donor with HPV-associated anogenital cancer. The CDR3 runs from the conserved cysteine through the conserved F or W. Fields, in order: V gene, J gene, D gene, clone size, CDR3 DNA, CDR3 protein. D genes are given only for firm matches. Size is stated for part of the rows, as once, few or many counts, or as a class when the clone is expanded.

>TRBV2|TRBJ1-5|.|few
TGTGCCAGCAGTGAAGCAACGGGGTTTCATGGAGCCCAGCATTTT
CASSEATGFHGAQHF
>TRBV6-5|TRBJ2-7|.|.
TGTGCCAGTACCCAAAACGAGGGACCCTACGAGCAGTACTTC
CASTQNEGPYEQYF
>TRBV5-4|TRBJ2-7|.|.
TGTGCCTTCGCGGGGTCCTCCTACGAGCAGTACTTC
CAFAGSSYEQYF
>TRBV30|TRBJ2-5|TRBD2|.
TGTGCCGGGAGTGGATCCGCCGGGGGGGGGTACCAAGAGACCCAGTACTTC
CAGSGSAGGGYQETQYF
>TRBV5-1|TRBJ2-3|.|.
TGCGCCAGCAGAGTGGACCCCCCTGCAGATACGCAGTATTTT
CASRVDPPADTQYF
>TRBV10-1|TRBJ1-2|.|.
TGCGCCAGCAGTCCTGTGGCAGGATGGGTCTATGGCTACACCTTC
CASSPVAGWVYGYTF
>TRBV6-1|TRBJ2-3|TRBD1|once
TGTGCCAGCAGTGAAGCGGAGACGACAGGGGGCAAGCGGGATACGCAGTATTTT
CASSEAETTGGKRDTQYF
>TRBV7-2|TRBJ2-1|.|.
TGTGCCAGCAGCTTAGGCGGGGAGGCGGGGTTCTTC
CASSLGGEAGFF
>TRBV14|TRBJ2-2|.|few
TGTGCCAGCAGCCAAGTTAGGGAATCCGGGGAGCTGTTTTTT
CASSQVRESGELFF
>TRBV14|TRBJ1-1|.|.
TGTGCCAGCAGCCAGTTGGGGGGGTTTGGAACTGAAGCTTTCTTT
CASSQLGGFGTEAFF
>TRBV19|TRBJ2-2|TRBD2|.
TGTGCCAGTAGTCCAAGACTAGCGGGAGGGCTGACCGGGGAGCTGTTTTTT
CASSPRLAGGLTGELFF
>TRBV19|TRBJ2-2|TRBD1|.
TGTGCCAGTAATGAGGGGACAGGGGATCCCACGAACACCGGGGAGCTGTTTTTT
CASNEGTGDPTNTGELFF
>TRBV2|TRBJ1-1|.|once
TGTGCCAGCAGTGCCCAGGCTGAAGCTTTCTTT
CASSAQAEAFF
>TRBV28|TRBJ2-2|.|.
TGTGCCAGCATCGCGGACAGGAACACCGGGGAGCTGTTTTTT
CASIADRNTGELFF
>TRBV5-1|TRBJ2-4|.|.
TGCGCCAGCACCAGGGGAAACATTCAGTACTTC
CASTRGNIQYF
>TRBV4-1|TRBJ2-5|TRBD2|.
TGCGCCAGCAGCCCCGGGGGGGCCCAAGAGACCCAGTACTTC
CASSPGGAQETQYF
>TRBV30|TRBJ1-1|.|.
TGTGCCTGGAGTCTGTCCGGGACACGGAACACTGAAGCTTTCTTT
CAWSLSGTRNTEAFF
>TRBV6-5|TRBJ1-1|TRBD1|.
TGTGCCAGCAGTTACCCCGGACAGGGGGCCGCTGAAGCTTTCTTT
CASSYPGQGAAEAFF
>TRBV23-1|TRBJ2-7|.|.
TGCGCCAGGGGATTAGGGCCCGCCAGCGAGCAGTACTTC
CARGLGPASEQYF
>TRBV19|TRBJ2-3|TRBD2|.
TGTGCCAGCAGGACTAGCGGTTCCACAGATACGCAGTATTTT
CASRTSGSTDTQYF
>TRBV19|TRBJ1-5|TRBD1|.
TGTGCCAGTAGTATTAGCAGGCAGGGGGGTATTCAGCCCCAGCATTTT
CASSISRQGGIQPQHF
>TRBV6-5|TRBJ2-7|.|.
TGTGCCAGCAGCCCACCCCAAGCCTACGAGCAGTACTTC
CASSPPQAYEQYF
>TRBV19|TRBJ2-7|TRBD2|.
TGTGCCAGTAGTATAGTGGGTAGCGGGAGGACTCGGATTGGCGAGCAGTACTTC
CASSIVGSGRTRIGEQYF
>TRBV5-6|TRBJ1-3|.|.
TGTGCCACCAAATCCTCTGGAAACACCATATATTTT
CATKSSGNTIYF
>TRBV5-1|TRBJ2-1|.|once
TGCGCCAGCAGCCCGACGCCGACGGGGACCCCTAATTACAATGAGCAGTTCTTC
CASSPTPTGTPNYNEQFF
>TRBV11-3|TRBJ2-6|TRBD1|.
TGTGCCAGCAGTCCCGGGACAGGGTCCTCTGGGGCCAACGTCCTGACTTTC
CASSPGTGSSGANVLTF
>TRBV2|TRBJ2-5|.|few
TGTGCCAGCAGTGAAGCTGGAGGTAGAGGGGGGACCCAGTACTTC
CASSEAGGRGGTQYF
>TRBV7-2|TRBJ1-5|.|.
TGTGCCAGCAGCTTAGGGACACCCTATCAGCCCCAGCATTTT
CASSLGTPYQPQHF
>TRBV5-1|TRBJ1-2|TRBD1|.
TGCGCCAGCAAAGAATCGACAGGGGGCAACTATGGCTACACCTTC
CASKESTGGNYGYTF
>TRBV7-2|TRBJ2-5|.|.
TGTGCCAGCAGCTTAGAAGGGGCGGGCGGGTTGGTGACCCAGTACTTC
CASSLEGAGGLVTQYF
>TRBV7-7|TRBJ2-2|TRBD2|.
TGTGCTAGCAGCACAACACAACTAGCGGGAGATACCGGGGAGCTGTTTTTT
CASSTTQLAGDTGELFF
>TRBV19|TRBJ2-7|TRBD2|.
TGTGCCAGTAGTAGAGCGGGAGGGCCTGGGGAGCAGTACTTC
CASSRAGGPGEQYF
>TRBV11-1|TRBJ1-1|.|.
TGTGCCAGCAGCTTAACGGATACGAACACTGAAGCTTTCTTT
CASSLTDTNTEAFF